The clone carrying this TCR beta chain was picked up one time. Antigen: not known. These data originate in a study of blood T cells in healthy people across ages. Study conclusions and caveats: Older age went with lower TCR beta diversity per million T cells, in a roughly linear way. Estimated diversity, derived from one million T cells, was regarded as an underestimate.

CDR1 SQVTM and CDR2 ANQGSEA come from the germline V gene. V lost 1 base and J lost 3, with 7 bases in between. This CDR3 spans 13 amino acids. With a J-beta primer mix and a sample-barcoded 5' primer, a second PCR ran roughly 6 to 12 cycles. Each cDNA molecule, via a template-switch adaptor with 12 random nucleotides, was tagged. A single record per CDR3 protein comes from TCRdb applying MiXCR to the 5' RACE reads. The table lists hundreds of thousands of distinct CDR3 sequences, approximately 59% of them singletons. Total RNA was extracted at no less than 6 micrograms per sample. This clonotype was obtained from a man younger than 45 in good health. Sequencing was done on a sample of blood. The rearrangement uses TRBV29-1 and TRBJ2-1; no clear D. CDR3 residues: CSVEGPNYNEQFF. CDR3 in DNA: TGCAGCGTTGAAGGCCCGAACTACAATGAGCAGTTCTTC.